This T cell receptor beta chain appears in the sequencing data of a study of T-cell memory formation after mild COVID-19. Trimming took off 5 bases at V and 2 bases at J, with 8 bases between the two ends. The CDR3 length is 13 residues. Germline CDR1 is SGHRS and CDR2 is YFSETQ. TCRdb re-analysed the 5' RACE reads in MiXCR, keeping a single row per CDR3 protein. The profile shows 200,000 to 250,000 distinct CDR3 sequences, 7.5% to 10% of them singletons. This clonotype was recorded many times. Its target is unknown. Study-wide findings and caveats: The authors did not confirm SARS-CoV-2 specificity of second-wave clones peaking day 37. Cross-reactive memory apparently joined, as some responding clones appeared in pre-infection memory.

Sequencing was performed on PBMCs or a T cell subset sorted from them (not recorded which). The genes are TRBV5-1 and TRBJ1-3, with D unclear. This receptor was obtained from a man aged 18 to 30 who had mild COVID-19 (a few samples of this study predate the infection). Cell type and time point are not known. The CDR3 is CASSPDPGNTIYF. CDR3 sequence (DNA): TGCGCCAGCAGTCCCGATCCTGGAAACACCATATATTTT.